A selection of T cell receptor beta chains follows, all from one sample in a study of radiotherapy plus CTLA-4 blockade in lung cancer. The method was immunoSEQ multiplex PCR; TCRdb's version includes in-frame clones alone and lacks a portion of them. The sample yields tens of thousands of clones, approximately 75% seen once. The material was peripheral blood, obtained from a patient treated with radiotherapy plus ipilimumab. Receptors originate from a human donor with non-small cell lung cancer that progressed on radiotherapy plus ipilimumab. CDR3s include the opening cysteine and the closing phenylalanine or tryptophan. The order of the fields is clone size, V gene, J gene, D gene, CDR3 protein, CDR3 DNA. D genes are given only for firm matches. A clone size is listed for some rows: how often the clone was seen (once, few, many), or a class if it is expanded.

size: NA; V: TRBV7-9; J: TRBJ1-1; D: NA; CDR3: CASSLDSYTEAFF; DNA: TGTGCCAGCAGCCTTGACAGTTACACTGAAGCTTTCTTT
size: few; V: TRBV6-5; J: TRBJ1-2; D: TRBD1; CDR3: CASRTGRNYGYTF; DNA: TGTGCCAGTAGGACAGGGCGAAACTATGGCTACACCTTC
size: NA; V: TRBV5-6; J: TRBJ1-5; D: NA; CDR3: CASSFGSGRYQPQHF; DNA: TGTGCCAGCAGCTTTGGGTCGGGGAGATATCAGCCCCAGCATTTT
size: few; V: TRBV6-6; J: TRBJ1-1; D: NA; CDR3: CAVCGPMNTEAFF; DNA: TGTGCCGTCTGCGGACCCATGAACACTGAAGCTTTCTTT
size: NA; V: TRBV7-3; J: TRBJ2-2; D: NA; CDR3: CASSLWGNTGELFF; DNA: TGTGCCAGCAGCTTATGGGGGAACACCGGGGAGCTGTTTTTT
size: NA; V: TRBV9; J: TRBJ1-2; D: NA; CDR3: CASSVGVGGSDYTF; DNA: TGTGCCAGCAGCGTAGGGGTGGGGGGAAGCGACTACACCTTC
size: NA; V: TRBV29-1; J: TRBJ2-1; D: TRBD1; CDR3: CSVVGDRLGYEQFF; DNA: TGCAGCGTTGTAGGGGACAGATTGGGCTATGAGCAGTTCTTC
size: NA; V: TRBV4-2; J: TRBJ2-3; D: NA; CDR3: CASSQDVTLSTDTQYF; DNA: TGTGCCAGCAGCCAAGATGTCACGCTTAGCACAGATACGCAGTATTTT
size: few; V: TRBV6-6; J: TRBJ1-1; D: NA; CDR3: CASSSLPGVSEAFF; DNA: TGTGCCAGCAGTTCCCTCCCAGGGGTATCTGAAGCTTTCTTT
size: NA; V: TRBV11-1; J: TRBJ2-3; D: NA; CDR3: CASSLEAGTPDTQYF; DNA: TGTGCCAGCAGCTTAGAGGCGGGGACTCCAGATACGCAGTATTTT
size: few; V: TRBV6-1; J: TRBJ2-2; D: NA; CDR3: CASSEIEGWGTGELFF; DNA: TGTGCCAGCAGTGAAATCGAGGGCTGGGGCACCGGGGAGCTGTTTTTT
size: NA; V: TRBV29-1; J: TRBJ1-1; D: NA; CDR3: CSPYRVATEAFF; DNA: TGCAGCCCCTACAGGGTGGCCACTGAAGCTTTCTTT
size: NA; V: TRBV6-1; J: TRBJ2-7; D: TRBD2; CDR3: CASGLAGGSYEQYF; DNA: TGTGCCAGCGGACTAGCGGGAGGCTCCTACGAGCAGTACTTC
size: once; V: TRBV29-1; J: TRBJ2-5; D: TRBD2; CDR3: CSVERLAGAQETQYF; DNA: TGCAGCGTTGAAAGACTAGCGGGGGCCCAAGAGACCCAGTACTTC
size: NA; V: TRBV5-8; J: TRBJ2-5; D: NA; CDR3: CASGQGRETQYF; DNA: TGTGCCAGCGGGCAGGGACGGGAGACCCAGTACTTC
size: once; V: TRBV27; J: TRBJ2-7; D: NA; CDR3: CASSPSLGGRSYEQYF; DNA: TGTGCCAGCAGCCCGAGTCTCGGGGGTCGCTCCTACGAGCAGTACTTC
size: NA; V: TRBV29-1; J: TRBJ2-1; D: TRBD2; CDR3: CSGGLYNEQFF; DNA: TGCAGCGGGGGACTATACAATGAGCAGTTCTTC
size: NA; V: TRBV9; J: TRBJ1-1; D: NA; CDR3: CASSVGGWDTEAFF; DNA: TGTGCCAGCAGCGTAGGAGGTTGGGACACTGAAGCTTTCTTT
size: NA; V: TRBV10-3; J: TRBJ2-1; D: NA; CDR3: CAIMSRQGGDEQFF; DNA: TGTGCCATCATGTCACGACAGGGAGGCGATGAGCAGTTCTTC
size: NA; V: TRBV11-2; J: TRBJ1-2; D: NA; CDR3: CASSPSSGYGYTF; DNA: TGTGCCAGCAGCCCGTCATCGGGTTACGGCTACACCTTC
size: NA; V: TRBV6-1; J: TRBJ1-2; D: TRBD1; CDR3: CASSRDRKYGYTF; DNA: TGTGCCAGCAGCCGGGACAGGAAGTATGGCTACACCTTC
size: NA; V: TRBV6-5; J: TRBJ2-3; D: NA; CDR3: CASSMGPSTDTQYF; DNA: TGTGCCAGCAGTATGGGACCTAGCACAGATACGCAGTATTTT
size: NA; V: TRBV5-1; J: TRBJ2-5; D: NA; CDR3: CASSWQGAETQYF; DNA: TGCGCCAGCAGCTGGCAGGGAGCAGAGACCCAGTACTTC
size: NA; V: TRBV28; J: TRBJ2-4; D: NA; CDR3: CASSAPAKNIQYF; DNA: TGTGCCAGCAGCGCCCCAGCCAAAAACATTCAGTACTTC
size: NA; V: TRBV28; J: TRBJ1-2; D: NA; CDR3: CASSLWSHVGGYTF; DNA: TGTGCCAGCAGTTTATGGTCCCACGTGGGTGGCTACACCTTC
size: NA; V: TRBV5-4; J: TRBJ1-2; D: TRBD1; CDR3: CASSRGGQGDGYTF; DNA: TGTGCCAGCAGCCGGGGGGGACAGGGAGATGGCTACACCTTC
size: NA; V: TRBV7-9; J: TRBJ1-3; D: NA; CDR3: CASSRQTMGHIYF; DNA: TGTGCCAGCAGCCGACAGACGATGGGGCACATATATTTT
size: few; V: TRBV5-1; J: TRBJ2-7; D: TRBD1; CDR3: CASSLGGTGHYEQYF; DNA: TGCGCCAGCAGCTTGGGGGGGACAGGGCATTACGAGCAGTACTTC
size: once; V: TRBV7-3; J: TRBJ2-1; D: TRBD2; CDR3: CASSSSSGSYNEQFF; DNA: TGTGCCAGCAGCTCTTCTAGCGGGAGCTACAATGAGCAGTTCTTC
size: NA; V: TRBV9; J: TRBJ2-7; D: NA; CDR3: CASSVGDSEQYF; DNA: TGTGCCAGCAGCGTAGGGGACTCGGAGCAGTACTTC
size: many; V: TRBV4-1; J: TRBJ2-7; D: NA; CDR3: CASSRGDGSYEQYF; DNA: TGCGCCAGCAGCCGAGGGGACGGCTCCTACGAGCAGTACTTC
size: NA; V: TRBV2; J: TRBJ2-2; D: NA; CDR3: CASNPGVSTGELFF; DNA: TGTGCCAGCAACCCAGGGGTCTCCACCGGGGAGCTGTTTTTT
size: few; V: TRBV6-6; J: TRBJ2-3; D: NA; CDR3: CASTPPRFTDTQYF; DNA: TGTGCCAGCACCCCCCCCAGGTTTACAGATACGCAGTATTTT
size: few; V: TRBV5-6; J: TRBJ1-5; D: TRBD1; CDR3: CASSLYGQGANQPQHF; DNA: TGTGCCAGCAGCTTGTATGGGCAGGGGGCTAATCAGCCCCAGCATTTT
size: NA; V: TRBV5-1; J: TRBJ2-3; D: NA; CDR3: CASSLAQGADTQYF; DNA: TGCGCCAGCAGCTTAGCTCAGGGTGCAGATACGCAGTATTTT
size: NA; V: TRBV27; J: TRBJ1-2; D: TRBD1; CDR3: CASRKVGTGGFGYTF; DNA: TGTGCCAGCAGAAAAGTCGGCACAGGGGGCTTTGGCTACACCTTC
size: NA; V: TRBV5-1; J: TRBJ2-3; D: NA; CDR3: CASRTETSLTDTQYF; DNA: TGCGCCAGCAGAACGGAGACTTCGCTCACAGATACGCAGTATTTT
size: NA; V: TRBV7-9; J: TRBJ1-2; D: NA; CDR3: CASSRATGEWNYGYTF; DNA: TGTGCCAGCAGCCGTGCCACAGGAGAATGGAACTATGGCTACACCTTC
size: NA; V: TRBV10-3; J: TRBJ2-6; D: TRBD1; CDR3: CAISEAAGQGASGANVLTF; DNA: TGTGCCATCAGTGAGGCGGCGGGACAGGGGGCCTCTGGGGCCAACGTCCTGACTTTC
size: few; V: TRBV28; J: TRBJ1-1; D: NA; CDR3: CASSVPPLNTEAFF; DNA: TGTGCCAGCAGTGTACCCCCCTTGAACACTGAAGCTTTCTTT
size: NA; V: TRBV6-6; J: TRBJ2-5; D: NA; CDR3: CASSYSGETQYF; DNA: TGTGCCAGCAGTTACTCCGGGGAGACCCAGTACTTC
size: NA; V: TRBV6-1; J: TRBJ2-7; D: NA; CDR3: CASSGRLSGSYEQYF; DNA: TGTGCCAGCAGTGGACGTCTAAGCGGGTCCTACGAGCAGTACTTC
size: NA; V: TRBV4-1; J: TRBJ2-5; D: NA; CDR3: CASSHPSLGQGETQYF; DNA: TGCGCCAGCAGCCACCCGTCTCTCGGTCAGGGAGAGACCCAGTACTTC
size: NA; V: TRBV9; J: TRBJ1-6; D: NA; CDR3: CASSVEPQGNSPLHF; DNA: TGTGCCAGCAGCGTAGAGCCTCAGGGTAATTCACCCCTCCACTTT
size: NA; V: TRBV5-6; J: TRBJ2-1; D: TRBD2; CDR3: CASSLLKRGWGNEQFF; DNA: TGTGCCAGCAGCTTATTAAAGCGGGGGTGGGGCAATGAGCAGTTCTTC
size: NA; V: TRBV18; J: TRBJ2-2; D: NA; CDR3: CASSNQGLRRDRTGELFF; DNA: TGTGCCAGCTCCAACCAGGGTCTCCGGCGGGACCGAACCGGGGAGCTGTTTTTT
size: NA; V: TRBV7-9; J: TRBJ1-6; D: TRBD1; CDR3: CASSHDRADSPLHF; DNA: TGTGCCAGCAGCCACGACAGGGCGGATTCACCCCTCCACTTT
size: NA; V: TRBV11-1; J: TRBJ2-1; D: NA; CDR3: CASSPGLTYNEQFF; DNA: TGTGCCAGCAGCCCAGGACTCACCTACAATGAGCAGTTCTTC
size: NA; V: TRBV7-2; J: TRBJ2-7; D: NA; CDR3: CASSLTLGPYEQYF; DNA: TGTGCCAGCAGCTTGACCCTGGGACCCTACGAGCAGTACTTC
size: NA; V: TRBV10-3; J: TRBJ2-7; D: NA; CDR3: CATSELTERGGEQYF; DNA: TGTGCCACCAGTGAGTTGACCGAAAGGGGGGGCGAGCAGTACTTC
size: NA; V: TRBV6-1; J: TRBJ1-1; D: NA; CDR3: CASSESLGGNTEAFF; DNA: TGTGCCAGCAGTGAATCTCTGGGGGGGAACACTGAAGCTTTCTTT
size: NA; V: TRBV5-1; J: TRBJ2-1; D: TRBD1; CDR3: CASSSGQGVINEQFF; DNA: TGCGCCAGCAGCTCGGGACAGGGGGTCATTAATGAGCAGTTCTTC